A selection of T cell receptor beta chains follows, all from one sample in a study of cytomegalovirus exposure and HLA in healthy donors. Assay: immunoSEQ multiplex PCR; the TCRdb copy retains only in-frame clones and omits some. Of 130,000 to 150,000 clones listed, nearly 80% are singletons. Sequenced material: PBMCs. Receptor source: a man in his forties in good health and CMV-seropositive. Each CDR3 is given with its conserved first and last residue. Fields, in order: J gene, V gene, D gene, clone size, CDR3 DNA, CDR3 protein. The D gene is left open where the match is weak. Expanded clones get a size class; other rows say once, few or many, or leave the size out.

J gene: TRBJ1-5; V gene: TRBV28; D gene: -; clone size: -; CDR3 DNA: TGTGCCAGCAGTTTGCTCGGGGGTTCTAATCAGCCCCAGCATTTT; CDR3 protein: CASSLLGGSNQPQHF
J gene: TRBJ2-3; V gene: TRBV4-1; D gene: TRBD2; clone size: -; CDR3 DNA: TGCGCCAGCAGCCAAGCCCCGGGACTAGGTGCAGATACGCAGTATTTT; CDR3 protein: CASSQAPGLGADTQYF
J gene: TRBJ2-2; V gene: TRBV28; D gene: TRBD1; clone size: -; CDR3 DNA: TGTGCCAGCAGTTTTTGGGACAGGGACTTTATCGGGGAGCTGTTTTTT; CDR3 protein: CASSFWDRDFIGELFF
J gene: TRBJ2-1; V gene: TRBV30; D gene: TRBD2; clone size: -; CDR3 DNA: TGTGCCTGGTCCCGAGGGAGCGGGAGTGGATTTGAGCAGTTCTTC; CDR3 protein: CAWSRGSGSGFEQFF
J gene: TRBJ2-3; V gene: TRBV5-1; D gene: TRBD1; clone size: once; CDR3 DNA: TGCGCCAGCAGCTTGGCTTTAGACAGGGTTACAGATACGCAGTATTTT; CDR3 protein: CASSLALDRVTDTQYF
J gene: TRBJ1-2; V gene: TRBV6-5; D gene: -; clone size: -; CDR3 DNA: TGTGCCAGCAGTTATAGCAGGGCTAACTATGGCTACACCTTC; CDR3 protein: CASSYSRANYGYTF
J gene: TRBJ2-7; V gene: TRBV6-6; D gene: -; clone size: -; CDR3 DNA: TGTGCCAGCAGTTACTCGCGGGAAACCTACGAGCAGTACTTC; CDR3 protein: CASSYSRETYEQYF
J gene: TRBJ2-4; V gene: TRBV11-2; D gene: TRBD2; clone size: -; CDR3 DNA: TGTGCCAGCAGCCTTGTAGCGGGAGATCCGGACATTCAGTACTTC; CDR3 protein: CASSLVAGDPDIQYF
J gene: TRBJ1-3; V gene: TRBV18; D gene: TRBD1; clone size: -; CDR3 DNA: TGTGCCAGCTCGCCACTCGGGACAGGTCCTGGAAACACCATATATTTT; CDR3 protein: CASSPLGTGPGNTIYF
J gene: TRBJ2-5; V gene: TRBV18; D gene: -; clone size: -; CDR3 DNA: TGTGCCAGCTCAGCGGGAACCCAAGAGACCCAGTACTTC; CDR3 protein: CASSAGTQETQYF
J gene: TRBJ2-1; V gene: TRBV30; D gene: TRBD2; clone size: -; CDR3 DNA: TGTGCCTGGACCGCGTCCGGGACGGCGGGGGGAAATGAGCAGTTCTTC; CDR3 protein: CAWTASGTAGGNEQFF
J gene: TRBJ2-7; V gene: TRBV30; D gene: TRBD1; clone size: -; CDR3 DNA: TGTGCCTGGAGTGACCGGGACAGGGGAACCTACGAGCAGTACTTC; CDR3 protein: CAWSDRDRGTYEQYF
J gene: TRBJ1-2; V gene: TRBV6-4; D gene: TRBD1; clone size: -; CDR3 DNA: TGTGCCAGCAGTGAGTCTTTTGGGACAGTTCCTTCTAACTATGGCTACACCTTC; CDR3 protein: CASSESFGTVPSNYGYTF
J gene: TRBJ1-4; V gene: TRBV4-3; D gene: TRBD1; clone size: -; CDR3 DNA: TGCGCCAGCAGCCAGAGACAGGGGATTAATGAAAAACTGTTTTTT; CDR3 protein: CASSQRQGINEKLFF
J gene: TRBJ1-1; V gene: TRBV7-9; D gene: -; clone size: -; CDR3 DNA: TGTTCCAGCAGCTCAAAAGGGGGTTGGACTGAAGCTTTCTTT; CDR3 protein: CSSSSKGGWTEAFF
J gene: TRBJ2-7; V gene: TRBV4-2; D gene: -; clone size: -; CDR3 DNA: TGTGCCAGCAGCCAAGTGGGGGGGCTTTCCTCCTACGAGCAGTACTTC; CDR3 protein: CASSQVGGLSSYEQYF
J gene: TRBJ2-7; V gene: TRBV5-1; D gene: -; clone size: -; CDR3 DNA: TGCGCCAGCAGCTTGGGAGGTTACGAGCAGTACTTC; CDR3 protein: CASSLGGYEQYF
J gene: TRBJ1-1; V gene: TRBV9; D gene: -; clone size: once; CDR3 DNA: TGTGCCAGCAGCGTGCAGACAGGTGACACTGAAGCTTTCTTT; CDR3 protein: CASSVQTGDTEAFF